Listed below are T cell receptor beta chains from one sample, sequenced in a study of T-cell reconstitution after alpha-beta-depleted transplantation in children. Each CDR3 protein gets one entry after TCRdb re-called the PCR reads with MiXCR. The table includes 700,000 to 950,000 distinct CDR3 sequences, 15% to 20% detected once. The sequencing here drew on PBMCs, mostly from graft donor cells, taken 360 days after TCRalphabeta/CD19-depleted stem cell transplant. These receptors were taken from a male patient younger than 18 who had a stem cell transplant for acute lymphoblastic leukemia, so the T cells may come from the graft donor. CDR3s leave out the opening cysteine and the closing phenylalanine or tryptophan. Fields, in order: V gene, J gene, D gene, CDR3 protein. The D gene is left open where the match is weak.

>TRBV11-2|TRBJ2-1|NA
ASSTRTSPTFILSYNEQF
>TRBV7-9|TRBJ2-7|NA
ASSNRDSYEQY
>TRBV20-1|TRBJ2-2|NA
SALYQGSPGELF
>TRBV12-3/TRBV12-4|TRBJ2-4|NA
ASSFLGGKNIQY
>TRBV19|TRBJ1-5|NA
ASSTGWGNQPQH
>TRBV7-8|TRBJ2-1|TRBD2
ASSLTGLAGGYEQF
>TRBV5-1|TRBJ1-3|NA
ASSLVPGNSGNTIY
>TRBV10-2|TRBJ1-6|NA
ASSESVSYNSPLH
>TRBV3-1|TRBJ2-3|NA
ASSHESTDTQY
>TRBV18|TRBJ2-5|NA
ASSPHSGETQY
>TRBV7-3|TRBJ2-1|NA
ASSLPPGATYNEQF
>TRBV12-3/TRBV12-4|TRBJ1-1|NA
ASIPSSRANTEAF
>TRBV4-1|TRBJ2-1|TRBD2
ASSQEWVTSGSFPLNEQF
>TRBV5-1|TRBJ1-5|NA
ASSPSGTSPNQPQH
>TRBV5-1|TRBJ2-7|NA
ASSLSQSVREQY
>TRBV7-9|TRBJ2-2|TRBD2
ASSATSGRAGELF
>TRBV10-3|TRBJ2-7|TRBD1
AISEPDRDISYEQY
>TRBV2|TRBJ2-7|NA
ASNQGGNPGSEQY
>TRBV12-3/TRBV12-4|TRBJ2-7|TRBD1
ASRQDYRGRNGSYEQY
>TRBV6-5|TRBJ2-7|TRBD1
ASSSYSGQGLGEQY
>TRBV4-2|TRBJ2-7|NA
ASSLRRRSYEQY
>TRBV4-1|TRBJ1-2|NA
ASSQDSWPKEGYT
>TRBV7-3|TRBJ2-4|NA
ASSLTQGQRTAKNIQY
>TRBV7-8|TRBJ2-7|NA
ASSPQGTLFYEQY
>TRBV14|TRBJ2-1|TRBD1
ASSHLRGPSYNEQF
>TRBV12-3/TRBV12-4|TRBJ1-2|NA
ASSPGTGPIYGYT
>TRBV13|TRBJ2-1|TRBD2
ASSRGLAGLSSYNEQF
>TRBV29-1|TRBJ2-1|NA
SAVSTGYNEQF
>TRBV4-1|TRBJ2-1|NA
ASSRRPLGSYNEQF
>TRBV6-6|TRBJ2-1|NA
ASKGDLNQF
>TRBV27|TRBJ2-7|NA
ASSFPGGDEQY
>TRBV5-1|TRBJ2-5|TRBD2
ASSLGLAGLATQETQY
>TRBV29-1|TRBJ2-2|TRBD1
SVLFRQGTGELF
>TRBV5-1|TRBJ1-1|NA
ASNGGRELNTEAF
>TRBV7-2|TRBJ2-1|TRBD2
ASSLRSGAGPYEQF
>TRBV18|TRBJ2-3|NA
ASSRAGRGLADTQY
>TRBV7-3|TRBJ2-3|NA
ASSPQSLRGTDTQY
>TRBV2|TRBJ2-3|TRBD2
ASGGASGDTQY